Below are 27 T cell receptor beta chains sequenced from a single sample in a study of CD8 T cells in Susac syndrome. An amount of RNA that ranged from roughly 0.45 to 1 ug was reverse transcribed with random hexamers. TCRdb reanalysed the immunoSEQ multiplex PCR reads using MiXCR and keeps one entry per CDR3 protein. The sample yields about 25,000 distinct CDR3 sequences, 90% to 95% seen once. The sequenced sample was CD8+ T cells from PBMCs. The origin of the receptors is a human donor in good health.

The chain has TRBV6-1 and TRBJ1-4; 9 bases are a match to TRBD1. V lost 6 bases, J lost 4 bases, and 6 bases stayed unmatched. The length of the CDR3 is 15 residues. Per germline, CDR1 MNHNS and CDR2 SASEGT. The CDR3 nucleotides are TGTGCCAGCAGCGGACAGGGGATTTATAATGAAAAACTGTTTTTT. Translating it yields CASSGQGIYNEKLFF.

This chain joins TRBV13 and TRBJ2-1, with D unclear. This CDR3 is 12 amino acids long. Germline V gives CDR1 PRHDT, CDR2 FYEKMQ (reference sequence). V shed 5 bases and J shed 6 bases, with 8 bases lying between them. The CDR3 reads CASSLRPNEQFF. The CDR3 DNA reads as TGTGCCAGCAGCCTAAGACCCAATGAGCAGTTCTTC.

The rearrangement links TRBV7-9 to TRBJ2-1; TRBD2 might be the D (5 bases). This CDR3 comprises 17 residues. V shed 4 bases and J shed 1 base, with 17 bases lying between them. CDR1 is SEHNR and CDR2 is FQNEAQ in the germline V gene (reference sequence). Written as DNA, the CDR3 is TGTGCCAGCAGCTCAACGCCGGCCTCGGGATCCTACAATGAGCAGTTCTTC. This sequence encodes CASSSTPASGSYNEQFF.

V gene TRBV11-2 combines with J gene TRBJ1-2, with 7 nucleotides matching TRBD1. CDR3 length: 14 amino acids. Trimming at V came to 3 bases and at J to 7 bases, leaving 8 bases not matched to a gene. The V gene's germline CDR1 is SGHAT and CDR2 FQNNGV. CDR3 nucleotides: TGTGCCAGCAGCTTCGCAGGGGGGGCGGGTGGCTACACCTTC. Translation: CASSFAGGAGGYTF.

The V gene is TRBV7-8, the J gene TRBJ1-2; D not certain. This CDR3 is 14 amino acids long. Looked up from germline, CDR1 is SGHVS and CDR2 is FQNEAQ. Trimming took off 0 bases at V and 7 bases at J, with 12 bases between the two ends. The CDR3: CASSLAGQLSGYTF. The DNA of the CDR3 is TGTGCCAGCAGCTTAGCCGGGCAGCTGAGTGGCTACACCTTC. The full variable domain, its missing parts supplied by reference TRBV7-8 and TRBJ1-2, is GAGVSQSPRYKVAKRGQDVALRCDPISGHVSLFWYQQALGQGPEFLTYFQNEAQLDKSGLPSDRFFAERPEGSVSTLKIQRTQQEDSAVYLCASSLAGQLSGYTFGSGTRLTVV.

V gene TRBV6-5 combines with J gene TRBJ1-2; D perhaps matches TRBD1 (5 bases). From germline, CDR1 is MNHEY and CDR2 SVGAGI. With 5 bases removed from V and 8 bases from J, the gap between germline ends came to 18 bases. This CDR3 has 14 residues. The CDR3 nucleotides are TGTGCCAGCAGTCCGGACACCCCGGTGGGGGGCTACACCTTC. Residues: CASSPDTPVGGYTF.

The chain combines TRBV9 with TRBJ1-5; D is unclear. This CDR3 spans 14 amino acids. The germline V gene encodes CDR1 SGDLS and CDR2 YYNGEE. V lost 0 bases to trimming and J lost 4 bases, with 8 bases between them. The CDR3 region is CASSVGTDNQPQHF. CDR3 in DNA: TGTGCCAGCAGCGTAGGGACCGATAATCAGCCCCAGCATTTT.

This chain uses TRBV6-1 with TRBJ1-2; D gene uncertain. The germline CDR1 and CDR2 sequences are MNHNS and SASEGT. The length of the CDR3 is 13 residues. The V gene lost 1 base and the J gene lost 8 bases, with 11 bases spanning the gap. CDR3 residues: CASSEGGWRGYTF. The CDR3 DNA reads as TGTGCCAGCAGTGAAGGTGGGTGGCGAGGCTACACCTTC.

The chain couples TRBV7-9 to TRBJ2-7, with D tentatively TRBD1 (6 bases). V lost 8 bases and J lost 6, with 20 bases in between. This CDR3 region has 14 residues. The V gene's germline CDR1 is SEHNR and CDR2 FQNEAQ (reference sequence). The CDR3 is CASFKEGGSVEQYF. In nucleotides, the CDR3 is TGTGCCAGCTTCAAAGAAGGGGGAAGTGTCGAGCAGTACTTC. Looking up the rest from reference TRBV7-9 and TRBJ2-7 gives the full variable domain: DTGVSQNPRHKITKRGQNVTFRCDPISEHNRLYWYRQTLGQGPEFLTYFQNEAQLEKSRLLSDRFSAERPKGSFSTLEIQRTEQGDSAMYLCASFKEGGSVEQYFGPGTRLTVT.

The rearrangement joins TRBV29-1 to TRBJ2-5, with D possibly TRBD2 on 6 matching bases. CDR3 length: 14 amino acids. Germline V lookup: CDR1 SQVTM, CDR2 ANQGSEA. The V gene lost 6 bases and the J gene lost 1 base, with 15 bases spanning the gap. CDR3 region: CSVHPRRGQETQYF. The CDR3 DNA sequence: TGCAGCGTCCATCCCCGGAGGGGCCAAGAGACCCAGTACTTC.

V and J are TRBV9 and TRBJ2-7; D may be TRBD1 (6 bases). CDR1 SGDLS and CDR2 YYNGEE come from the germline V gene. The CDR3 runs 16 residues. Trimming took off 3 bases at V and 0 bases at J, with 16 bases between the two ends. CDR3 in amino acids: CASSGRDTGSSYEQYF. CDR3 in DNA: TGTGCCAGCAGCGGAAGAGATACAGGGAGCTCCTACGAGCAGTACTTC.

The chain joins TRBV5-6 to TRBJ1-5; D is undetermined. The V gene lost 4 bases and the J gene lost 3 bases, with 14 bases spanning the gap. Germline CDR1 reads SGHDT; CDR2 reads YYEEEE. This CDR3 spans 15 amino acids. CDR3 sequence reads: CASSHSIQYNQPQHF. For the CDR3, the DNA is TGTGCCAGCAGCCATAGCATCCAGTACAATCAGCCCCAGCATTTT.

The V and J genes are TRBV10-1 and TRBJ2-2; 8 bases are shared with TRBD2. From germline, CDR1 is WNHNN and CDR2 SYGVQD (reference sequence). This CDR3 is 15 amino acids long. The V and J ends lost 2 bases and 7 bases, in that order; junction bases with no gene match: 6. The CDR3 protein is CASSEGQRGSGELFF. The CDR3 nucleotides read TGCGCCAGCAGTGAGGGACAGCGGGGGAGCGGGGAGCTGTTTTTT.

The V and J genes are TRBV5-4 and TRBJ2-5; D not resolved. The CDR3 has 13 amino acids. The V and J ends lost 0 bases and 0 bases respectively, with 3 bases between them. Looked up from germline, CDR1 is SGHNT and CDR2 is YYREEE (reference sequence). The CDR3 reads CASSLAYQETQYF. The CDR3, as DNA: TGTGCCAGCAGCTTGGCCTACCAAGAGACCCAGTACTTC.

The gene calls are TRBV20-1 and TRBJ2-1; unclear D gene. Germline loops: CDR1 DFQATT, CDR2 SNEGSKA (reference sequence). Trimming stripped 4 bases from V and 0 bases from J, with 16 bases between. The CDR3 consists of 16 residues. The CDR3 loop is CSATHILSSSYNEQFF. As DNA, the CDR3 is TGCAGTGCTACCCACATTCTGTCAAGCTCCTACAATGAGCAGTTCTTC.

This rearrangement joins TRBV19 to TRBJ1-1; a weak D match, TRBD1 (5 bases). The V end was cut by 6 bases, the J end by 1 base, with 21 bases between. CDR1 and CDR2 (germline): LNHDA, SQIVND (reference sequence). The CDR3 is made up of 17 amino acids. The CDR3 DNA reads TGTGCCAGTAGCACGACCAGAAGTGACAGACAGAACACTGAAGCTTTCTTT. Residues: CASSTTRSDRQNTEAFF.

The V and J genes are TRBV5-1 and TRBJ2-7; D uncertain. CDR3 size: 14 residues. Trimming took 0 bases from V and 3 from J, leaving 10 bases between them. Germline CDR1 reads SGHRS; CDR2 reads YFSETQ. CDR3 bases: TGCGCCAGCAGCTTGGAAGTAGGCTTCTACGAGCAGTACTTC. It specifies CASSLEVGFYEQYF.

The CDR3 DNA reads as TGTGCCAGTAGTAGATCCGTTAGCAATCAGCCCCAGCATTTT. It translates to CASSRSVSNQPQHF. The chain recombines TRBV19 with TRBJ1-5; no definite D call. Between the trimmed V and J ends, which lost 4 bases and 0 bases, there was a span of 7 bases. The CDR3 covers 14 residues. In germline, CDR1 is LNHDA, CDR2 SQIVND (reference sequence).

This chain connects TRBV7-8 to TRBJ2-3, with 8 positions matching TRBD1. Germline CDR1 is SGHVS and CDR2 is FQNEAQ. The V gene end was trimmed by 0 bases and the J gene end by 4 bases; junction bases not matched to a gene: 6. This CDR3 has 16 residues. The CDR3 region has the DNA TGTGCCAGCAGCTTAGCTCGGACAGGGTCGGCAGATACGCAGTATTTT. Protein sequence: CASSLARTGSADTQYF.

V gene TRBV7-2 combines with J gene TRBJ1-5; no definite D call. V lost 3 bases and J lost 7, with 13 bases in between. CDR1 is SGHTA and CDR2 is FQGNSA in the germline V gene. The CDR3 runs 14 residues. This CDR3 is CASSFKIGDQPQHF. The CDR3 coding sequence is TGTGCCAGCAGCTTTAAGATCGGCGACCAGCCCCAGCATTTT.

The chain is built from TRBV7-2 and TRBJ1-1, with TRBD1 matching over 7 bases. The germline V gene has CDR1 SGHTA and CDR2 FQGNSA. This CDR3 is built from 14 residues. V dropped 4 bases and J dropped 4; count of bases not matched to a gene: 6. CDR3 loop: CASSYPSGGTEAFF. CDR3 DNA: TGTGCCAGCAGCTACCCCTCAGGGGGCACTGAAGCTTTCTTT.

This sequence joins TRBV5-4 and TRBJ1-6; D is unresolved. The CDR3 length is 14 residues. V was clipped by 2 bases and J by 6 bases, with 9 bases between them. Per germline, CDR1 SGHNT and CDR2 YYREEE (reference sequence). The CDR3 nucleotides read TGTGCCAGCAGCTTCAGGAATTCTAATTCACCCCTCCACTTT. It encodes CASSFRNSNSPLHF.

The chain has TRBV24-1 and TRBJ2-1; D might be TRBD2 (5 bases). In germline, CDR1 is KGHDR, CDR2 SFDVKD. V was shortened by 4 bases and J by 6 bases, with 9 bases between the two germline ends. The CDR3 consists of 13 residues. CDR3 residues: CATSDGVVNEQFF. CDR3 bases: TGTGCCACCAGTGACGGGGTCGTCAATGAGCAGTTCTTC.

The J gene is TRBJ1-2, the V gene TRBV29-1; D ambiguous. Germline loops: CDR1 SQVTM, CDR2 ANQGSEA. Trimming pared 3 bases from V and 2 bases from J, leaving 7 bases between. This CDR3 comprises 12 residues. The DNA of the CDR3 is TGCAGCGTTGAGGGCGTAAACTATGGCTACACCTTC. Protein sequence: CSVEGVNYGYTF.

The table lists this clonotype with a count of one. This chain uses TRBV4-1 with TRBJ2-3; D not resolved. The CDR3 has 15 residues. Germline V CDR1 and CDR2: MGHRA, YSYEKL. V lost 1 base and J lost 4, with 12 bases in between. The CDR3 loop reads CASSQVSLRADTQYF. CDR3 DNA sequence: TGCGCCAGCAGCCAAGTAAGTCTCCGGGCAGATACGCAGTATTTT.

The chain joins TRBV7-2 to TRBJ2-5; TRBD2 might be the D (6 bases). This CDR3 comprises 18 residues. Trimming removed 5 bases from V and 2 bases from J, with 24 bases in between. Germline assignment: CDR1 SGHTA and CDR2 FQGNSA. The chain's CDR3 is CASSHPSPVAAVQETQYF. CDR3 nucleotides: TGTGCCAGCAGCCACCCCTCCCCCGTAGCGGCGGTGCAAGAGACCCAGTACTTC.

The chain joins TRBV12-3 or TRBV12-4 to TRBJ1-2; 11 positions agree with TRBD1. This CDR3 region has 14 residues. The V gene end was trimmed by 8 bases and the J gene end by 1 base; junction bases not matched to a gene: 3. The CDR3 protein is CASGQGAFNYGYTF. Here the CDR3 DNA reads TGTGCCAGCGGACAGGGGGCTTTTAACTATGGCTACACCTTC.